The 18 T cell receptor beta chains reported below all come from one sample, sequenced in a study of T cell responses to AZD1222 COVID-19 vaccine. TCRdb keeps only in-frame clones here, not all; method: immunoSEQ multiplex PCR. The table has 65,000 to 100,000 clones, around 90% seen once; the top ten hold about 8%. Sample: peripheral blood, taken 28 days after the second AZD1222 dose. Receptor source: an adult who received the AZD1222 COVID-19 vaccine.

The rearrangement uses TRBV28 and TRBJ2-7; unclear D gene. The CDR3 runs 14 residues. Trimming took 3 bases from V and 8 from J, leaving 17 bases between them. The V gene's germline CDR1 is MDHEN and CDR2 SYDVKM. DNA for the CDR3: TGTGCCAGCAGTTTCACGGATCCACCCGGAAAGCAGTACTTC. It specifies CASSFTDPPGKQYF. Looking up the rest from reference TRBV28 and TRBJ2-7 gives the full variable domain: DVKVTQSSRYLVKRTGEKVFLECVQDMDHENMFWYRQDPGLGLRLIYFSYDVKMKEKGDIPEGYSVSREKKERFSLILESASTNQTSMYLCASSFTDPPGKQYFGPGTRLTVT.

This clone was picked up one time. The V and J genes are TRBV27 and TRBJ2-3, with D tentatively TRBD1 or TRBD2 (5 bases each). This CDR3 has 17 amino acids. The germline V gene has CDR1 MNHEY and CDR2 SMNVEV (reference sequence). V was clipped by 1 base and J by 4 bases, with 18 bases between them. The CDR3 nucleotides are TGTGCCAGCAGTTTATTGCCGGGGCCCACCGGCCCAGATACGCAGTATTTT. It specifies CASSLLPGPTGPDTQYF.

The rearrangement links TRBV6-4 to TRBJ2-6; weak D call: TRBD1 (6 bases). In germline, CDR1 is MRHNA, CDR2 SNTAGT. This CDR3 has 15 amino acids. V lost 4 bases and J lost 2, with 9 bases in between. In nucleotides, the CDR3 is TGTGCCAGCAGTGTAGGGGGAACTGGGGCCAACGTCCTGACTTTC. It is translated as CASSVGGTGANVLTF.

V is TRBV7-9 and J is TRBJ2-7; possibly TRBD1 for D (6 bases). Trimming took off 2 bases at V and 4 bases at J, with 12 bases between the two ends. The CDR3 spans 14 residues. Germline loops: CDR1 SEHNR, CDR2 FQNEAQ (reference sequence). For the CDR3, the DNA is TGTGCCAGCAGCTTACAGGGGCCACCTTACGAGCAGTACTTC. It yields the protein CASSLQGPPYEQYF.

The rearrangement uses TRBV7-3 and TRBJ2-1; D possibly matches TRBD1 or TRBD2 (9 bases each). Looked up from germline, CDR1 is SGHTA and CDR2 is FQGTGA. The CDR3 has 15 amino acids. V dropped 5 bases and J dropped 9 bases, with 20 bases sitting between them. The CDR3 bases are TGTGCCAGCAGCCCTAGCGGGACAGGGCGTGGTGAGCAGTTCTTC. This codes for CASSPSGTGRGEQFF.

The chain joins TRBV5-1 to TRBJ2-7, with no clear D. CDR3 length: 15 amino acids. The germline CDR1 and CDR2 sequences are SGHRS and YFSETQ. Trimming stripped 4 bases from V and 1 base from J, with 15 bases between. Here the CDR3 DNA reads TGCGCCAGCAGCCCGGAGCCAGCGCGTTCCTACGAGCAGTACTTC. Residues: CASSPEPARSYEQYF.

The genes are TRBV6-5 and TRBJ1-5; 11 nucleotides agree with TRBD1. Germline CDR1 reads MNHEY; CDR2 reads SVGAGI. The ends lost 4 bases at V and 7 bases at J; junction bases unmatched: 6. CDR3 length: 15 amino acids. The CDR3 DNA reads TGTGCCAGCAGTTCTGGGACAGGGGGAAGACAGCCCCAGCATTTT. Amino acids: CASSSGTGGRQPQHF.

V usage is TRBV6-2 or TRBV6-3 and J usage is TRBJ1-1; D not resolved. CDR1 and CDR2 from the germline V gene are MNHEY and SVGEGT. CDR3 length equals 12 residues. V gave up 5 bases and J gave up 11 bases, with 15 bases separating them. The CDR3 sequence is CASSPGRGVAFF. CDR3 nucleotides: TGTGCCAGCAGTCCCGGGCGCGGGGTGGCTTTCTTT.

V usage is TRBV7-9 and J usage is TRBJ2-3; D may be TRBD1 or TRBD2 (5 bases each). Germline CDR1 is SEHNR and CDR2 is FQNEAQ (reference sequence). V was cut by 4 bases and J by 0 bases, with 14 bases left in between. CDR3 size: 16 residues. This chain's CDR3 is CASSSGRLTSTDTQYF. CDR3 nucleotide sequence: TGTGCCAGCAGCTCGGGACGGCTTACTAGCACAGATACGCAGTATTTT.

V usage is TRBV10-2 and J usage is TRBJ2-6; possibly TRBD1 for D (6 bases). The CDR3 is made up of 17 amino acids. CDR1 and CDR2 from the germline V gene are WSHSY and SAAADI. V gave up 7 bases and J gave up 2 bases, with 18 bases separating them. The CDR3 DNA follows: TGCGCCAGCAACGACGCCTACAGGGCTACTGGGGCCAACGTCCTGACTTTC. Protein: CASNDAYRATGANVLTF.

This clone occurred a few times. V is TRBV6-2 or TRBV6-3 and J is TRBJ2-3; 7 nucleotides agree with TRBD2. The CDR3 is 15 amino acids. Losses at the gene ends were 4 bases for V and 5 bases for J; bases not matched to a gene: 9. CDR1 is MNHEY and CDR2 is SVGEGT in the germline V gene. CDR3 amino acids: CASSWGGRAQDTQYF. CDR3 coding DNA: TGTGCCAGCAGTTGGGGGGGGAGGGCCCAAGATACGCAGTATTTT.

The chain combines TRBV28 with TRBJ1-3; no firm D call. The ends were cut back, 6 bases at V and 4 bases at J, with 10 bases in the middle. This CDR3 has 13 amino acids. Germline loops: CDR1 MDHEN, CDR2 SYDVKM. The CDR3 reads CASREMSGNTIYF. CDR3 nucleotides: TGTGCCAGCAGGGAAATGTCGGGAAACACCATATATTTT.

The chain employs TRBV4-1 and TRBJ2-7; D is undetermined. V was clipped by 0 bases and J by 4 bases, with 16 bases between them. CDR3 length: 16 amino acids. Germline V gene data show CDR1 as MGHRA and CDR2 as YSYEKL. In nucleotides, the CDR3 is TGCGCCAGCAGCCAAGACCAGACCTTGACCTATTACGAGCAGTACTTC. As protein: CASSQDQTLTYYEQYF.

The V gene is TRBV5-4, the J gene TRBJ1-5; D uncertain. The CDR3 has 13 amino acids. Trimming cost V 0 bases and J 7 bases, with 8 bases left between them. In germline, CDR1 is SGHNT, CDR2 YYREEE (reference sequence). The CDR3 nucleotides are TGTGCCAGCAGCTTGGATGGGTTCCAGCCCCAGCATTTT. Translating gives CASSLDGFQPQHF.

The chain employs TRBV19 and TRBJ1-1, with D tentatively TRBD1 (5 bases). This CDR3 has 14 amino acids. Trimming shortened V by 10 bases and J by 4 bases, and 19 bases separated the two germline ends. Per germline, CDR1 LNHDA and CDR2 SQIVND (reference sequence). The CDR3 DNA follows: TGTGCCACCCAAAGAGGGGTTGCGGGCACTGAAGCTTTCTTT. This encodes CATQRGVAGTEAFF.

The chain links TRBV7-8 to TRBJ2-1; D is unresolved. The CDR3 length is 12 residues. CDR1 is SGHVS and CDR2 is FQNEAQ in the germline V gene. Trimming cost V 3 bases and J 7 bases, with 7 bases left between them. Written as DNA, the CDR3 is TGTGCCAGCAGCTTCGTAGGTAATGAGCAGTTCTTC. This sequence encodes CASSFVGNEQFF.

The J gene is TRBJ2-6, the V gene TRBV11-2, with 7 bases aligning to TRBD1. This CDR3 comprises 16 residues. The V gene end was trimmed by 4 bases and the J gene end by 3 bases; junction bases not matched to a gene: 6. Germline CDR1 reads SGHAT; CDR2 reads FQNNGV. CDR3 sequence: CASSSRQGFGANVLTF. DNA of the CDR3: TGTGCCAGCAGCTCCCGACAGGGATTTGGGGCCAACGTCCTGACTTTC.

This chain uses TRBV30 with TRBJ1-5; D is possibly TRBD1 (6 bases). CDR3 length: 15 residues. V was shortened by 4 bases and J by 0 bases, with 13 bases between the two germline ends. CDR1 is GTSNPN and CDR2 is SVGIG in the germline V gene (reference sequence). For the CDR3, the DNA is TGTGCCTGGACGGAGGGGGGGTATAGCAATCAGCCCCAGCATTTT. This codes for CAWTEGGYSNQPQHF.